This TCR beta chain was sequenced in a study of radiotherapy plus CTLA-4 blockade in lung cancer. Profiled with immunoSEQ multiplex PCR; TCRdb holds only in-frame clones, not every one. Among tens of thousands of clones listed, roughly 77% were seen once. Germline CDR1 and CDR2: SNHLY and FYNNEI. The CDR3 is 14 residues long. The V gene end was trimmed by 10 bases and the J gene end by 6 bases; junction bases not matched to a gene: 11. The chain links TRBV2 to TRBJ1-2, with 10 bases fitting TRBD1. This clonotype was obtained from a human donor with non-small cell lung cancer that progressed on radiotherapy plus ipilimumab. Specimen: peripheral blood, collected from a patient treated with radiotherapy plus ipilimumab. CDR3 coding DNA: TGTGCCATCCCAATATCCGGGACAGGGGATGGCTACACCTTC. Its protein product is CAIPISGTGDGYTF.